This T cell receptor (beta chain) was sequenced for a study of T cell responses to AZD1222 COVID-19 vaccine. Study-level points and caveats: Two AZD1222 doses significantly raised spike-specific TCR breadth and depth over controls. Baseline antibody screening turned up just five to seven seropositive AZD1222 recipients.

In regard to this clone: As yet, its antigen is unknown.

Only in-frame clones appear in the TCRdb table, and some are missing; sequencing was by immunoSEQ multiplex PCR. Seen here are tens of thousands of clones, around three quarters observed once, and the top ten hold about 3.9%. The material sequenced was peripheral blood, taken on day 0 of AZD1222 vaccination. This clonotype originated in an adult in good health.

The CDR3 protein is CASSKGAGAGTGANVLTF. As DNA, the CDR3 is TGTGCCAGTAGTAAAGGGGCAGGGGCAGGAACTGGGGCCAACGTCCTGACTTTC. The chain is built from TRBV19 and TRBJ2-6; D is possibly TRBD1 (6 bases). This CDR3 spans 18 amino acids. Between the trimmed V and J ends, which lost 4 bases and 2 bases, there was a span of 18 bases. Germline CDR1 is LNHDA and CDR2 is SQIVND (reference sequence).